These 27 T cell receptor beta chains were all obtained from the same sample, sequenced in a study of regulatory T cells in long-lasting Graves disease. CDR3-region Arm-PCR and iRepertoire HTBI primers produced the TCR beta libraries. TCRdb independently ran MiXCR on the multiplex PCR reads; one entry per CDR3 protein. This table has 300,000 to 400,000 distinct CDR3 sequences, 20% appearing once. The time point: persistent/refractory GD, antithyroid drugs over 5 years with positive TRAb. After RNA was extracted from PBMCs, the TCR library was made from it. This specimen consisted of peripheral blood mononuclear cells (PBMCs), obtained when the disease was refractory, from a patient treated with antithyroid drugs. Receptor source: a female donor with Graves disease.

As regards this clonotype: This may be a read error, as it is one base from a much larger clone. CDR3 DNA sequence: TGCAGCGTTGAAGTCCTGGGACAGGGGGACTATGGCTACGCCTTC. Translation: CSVEVLGQGDYGYAF. The chain links TRBV29-1 to TRBJ1-2; TRBD1 matches at 11 bases. The length of the CDR3 is 15 residues. Germline CDR1 reads SQVTM; CDR2 reads ANQGSEA.

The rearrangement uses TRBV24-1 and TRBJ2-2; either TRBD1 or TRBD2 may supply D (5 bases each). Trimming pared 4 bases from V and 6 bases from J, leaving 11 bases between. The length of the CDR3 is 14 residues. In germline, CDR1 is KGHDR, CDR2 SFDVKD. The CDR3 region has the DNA TGTGCCACCAGTGACCTAAGAGGGGCCGGGGAGCTGTTTTTT. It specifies CATSDLRGAGELFF.

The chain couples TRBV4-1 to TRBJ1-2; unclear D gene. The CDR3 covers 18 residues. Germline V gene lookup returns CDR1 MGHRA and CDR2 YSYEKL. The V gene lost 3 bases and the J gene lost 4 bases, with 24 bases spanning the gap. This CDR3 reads CASSHIIPRADIVYGYTF. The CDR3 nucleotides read TGCGCCAGCAGCCACATAATCCCCAGAGCGGATATAGTCTATGGCTACACCTTC.

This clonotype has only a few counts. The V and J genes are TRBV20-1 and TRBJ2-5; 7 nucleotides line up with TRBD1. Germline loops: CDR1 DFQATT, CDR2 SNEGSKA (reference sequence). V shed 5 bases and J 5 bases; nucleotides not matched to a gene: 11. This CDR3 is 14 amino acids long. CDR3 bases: TGCAGTGCTCCAGGGAACAGGGGATCGGAGACCCAGTACTTC. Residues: CSAPGNRGSETQYF.

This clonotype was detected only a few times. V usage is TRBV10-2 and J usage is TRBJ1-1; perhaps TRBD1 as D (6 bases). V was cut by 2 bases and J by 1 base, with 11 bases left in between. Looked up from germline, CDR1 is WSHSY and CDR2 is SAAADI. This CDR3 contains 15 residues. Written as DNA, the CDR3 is TGCGCCAGCAGTGAGAGGGGGGGGGGGAACACTGAAGCTTTCTTT. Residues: CASSERGGGNTEAFF.

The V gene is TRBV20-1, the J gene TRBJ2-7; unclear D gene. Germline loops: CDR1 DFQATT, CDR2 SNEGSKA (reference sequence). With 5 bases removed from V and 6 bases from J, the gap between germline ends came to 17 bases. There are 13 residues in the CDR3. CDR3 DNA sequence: TGCAGTGCTGGGCTCCCTGACATGCTCGAGCAGTACTTC. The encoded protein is CSAGLPDMLEQYF.

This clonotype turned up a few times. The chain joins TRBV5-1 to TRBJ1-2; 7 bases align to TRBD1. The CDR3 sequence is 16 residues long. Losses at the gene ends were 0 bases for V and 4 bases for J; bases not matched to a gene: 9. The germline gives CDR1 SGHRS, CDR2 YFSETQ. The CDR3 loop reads CASSLEAGQEIYGYTF. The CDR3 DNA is TGCGCCAGCAGCTTGGAGGCCGGACAGGAGATCTATGGCTACACCTTC.

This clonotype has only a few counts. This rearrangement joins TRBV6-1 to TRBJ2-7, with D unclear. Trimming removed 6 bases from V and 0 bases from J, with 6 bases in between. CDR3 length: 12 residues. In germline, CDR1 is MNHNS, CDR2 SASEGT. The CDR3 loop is CASRSSSYEQYF. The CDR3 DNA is TGTGCCAGCAGGAGTAGCTCCTACGAGCAGTACTTC.

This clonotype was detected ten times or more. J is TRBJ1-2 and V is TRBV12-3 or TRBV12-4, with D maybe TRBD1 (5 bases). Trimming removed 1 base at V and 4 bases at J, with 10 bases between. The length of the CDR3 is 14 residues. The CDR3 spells CASSLEARGYGYTF. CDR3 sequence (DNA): TGTGCCAGCAGTTTAGAGGCTAGGGGCTATGGCTACACCTTC.

The CDR3 sequence: CASSQDSGGSSYEQYF. CDR3 coding DNA: TGCGCCAGCAGCCAAGATTCGGGCGGAAGCTCCTACGAGCAGTACTTC. The genes are TRBV4-1 and TRBJ2-7; no firm D call. The V gene's germline CDR1 is MGHRA and CDR2 YSYEKL. This CDR3 has 16 amino acids. V dropped 0 bases and J dropped 0 bases, with 12 bases sitting between them.

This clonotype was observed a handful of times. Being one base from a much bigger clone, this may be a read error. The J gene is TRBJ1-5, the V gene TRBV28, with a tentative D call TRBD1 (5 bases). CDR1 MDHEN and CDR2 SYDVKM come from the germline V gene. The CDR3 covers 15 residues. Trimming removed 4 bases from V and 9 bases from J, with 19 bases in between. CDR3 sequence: CASSSTRVFVRPQHF. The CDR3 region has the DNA TGTGCCAGCAGTTCGACCAGGGTCTTTGTACGGCCCCAGCATTTT.

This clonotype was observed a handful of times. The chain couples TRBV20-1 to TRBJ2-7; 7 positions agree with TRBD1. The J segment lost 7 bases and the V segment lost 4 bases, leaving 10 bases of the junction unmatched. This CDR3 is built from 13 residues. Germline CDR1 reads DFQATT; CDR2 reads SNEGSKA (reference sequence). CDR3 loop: CSANRDRDGEQYF. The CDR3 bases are TGCAGTGCTAACCGGGACAGAGATGGGGAGCAGTACTTC.

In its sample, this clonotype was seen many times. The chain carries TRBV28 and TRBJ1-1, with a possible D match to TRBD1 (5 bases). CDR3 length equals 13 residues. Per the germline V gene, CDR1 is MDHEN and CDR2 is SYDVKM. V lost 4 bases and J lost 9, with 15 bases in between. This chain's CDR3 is CASSSRVPTQAFF. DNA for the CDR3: TGTGCCAGCAGTTCCAGGGTACCGACGCAAGCTTTCTTT.

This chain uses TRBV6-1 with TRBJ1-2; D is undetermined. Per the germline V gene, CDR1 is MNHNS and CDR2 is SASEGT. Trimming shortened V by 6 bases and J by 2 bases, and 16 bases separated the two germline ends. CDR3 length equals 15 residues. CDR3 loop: CASSAGPGANYGYTF. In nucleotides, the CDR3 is TGTGCCAGCAGCGCTGGACCCGGAGCGAACTATGGCTACACCTTC.

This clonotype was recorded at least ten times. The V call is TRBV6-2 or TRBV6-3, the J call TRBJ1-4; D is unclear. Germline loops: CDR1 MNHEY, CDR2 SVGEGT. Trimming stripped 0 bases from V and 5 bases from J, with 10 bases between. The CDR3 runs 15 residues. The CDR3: CASSYSTPQNEKLFF. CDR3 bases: TGTGCCAGCAGTTACTCGACCCCCCAAAATGAAAAACTGTTTTTT.

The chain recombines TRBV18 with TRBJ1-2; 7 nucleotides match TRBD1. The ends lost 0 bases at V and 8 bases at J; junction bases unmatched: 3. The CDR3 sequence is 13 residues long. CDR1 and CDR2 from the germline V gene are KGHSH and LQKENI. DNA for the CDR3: TGTGCCAGCTCACCACCGACAGGGCGAGGCTACACCTTC. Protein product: CASSPPTGRGYTF.

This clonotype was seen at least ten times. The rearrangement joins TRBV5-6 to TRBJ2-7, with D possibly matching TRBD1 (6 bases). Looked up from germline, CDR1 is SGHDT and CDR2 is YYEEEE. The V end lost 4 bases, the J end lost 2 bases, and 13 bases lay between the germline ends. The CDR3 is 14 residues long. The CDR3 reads CASSINRVPYEQYF. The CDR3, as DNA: TGTGCCAGCAGCATCAACAGGGTTCCCTACGAGCAGTACTTC.

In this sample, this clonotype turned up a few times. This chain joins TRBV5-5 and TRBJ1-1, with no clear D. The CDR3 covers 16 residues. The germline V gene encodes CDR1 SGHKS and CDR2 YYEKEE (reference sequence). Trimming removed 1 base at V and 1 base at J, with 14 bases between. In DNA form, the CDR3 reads TGTGCCAGCAGCTTGTATGTTGGGGAGGCGAACACTGAAGCTTTCTTT. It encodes CASSLYVGEANTEAFF.

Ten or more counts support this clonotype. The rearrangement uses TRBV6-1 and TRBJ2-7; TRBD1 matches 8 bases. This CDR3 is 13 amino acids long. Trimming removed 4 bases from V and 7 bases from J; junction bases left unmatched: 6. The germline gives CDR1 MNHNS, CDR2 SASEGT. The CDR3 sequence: CASSAQGAREQYF. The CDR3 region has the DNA TGTGCCAGCAGTGCCCAGGGGGCGCGTGAGCAGTACTTC.

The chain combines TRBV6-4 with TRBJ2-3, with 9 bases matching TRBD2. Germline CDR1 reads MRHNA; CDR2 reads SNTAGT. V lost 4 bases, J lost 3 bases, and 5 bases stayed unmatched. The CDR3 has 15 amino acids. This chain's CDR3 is CASSVSAGGTDTQYF. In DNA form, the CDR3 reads TGTGCCAGCAGTGTTTCAGCGGGAGGAACAGATACGCAGTATTTT.

CDR3 DNA sequence: TGTGCCAGCAGCGCCCGGGCCAACCAAGAGACCCAGTACTTC. This codes for CASSARANQETQYF. The rearrangement uses TRBV9 and TRBJ2-5; the D is unclear. With 3 bases removed from V and 0 bases from J, the gap between germline ends came to 9 bases. The CDR3 has 14 residues. The germline CDR1 and CDR2 sequences are SGDLS and YYNGEE.

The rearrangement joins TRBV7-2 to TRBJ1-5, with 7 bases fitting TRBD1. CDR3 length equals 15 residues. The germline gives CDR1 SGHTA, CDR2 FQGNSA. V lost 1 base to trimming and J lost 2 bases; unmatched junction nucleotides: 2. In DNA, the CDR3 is TGTGCCAGCAGCTTAGGAGGGACAGGCAATCAGCCCCAGCATTTT. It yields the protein CASSLGGTGNQPQHF.

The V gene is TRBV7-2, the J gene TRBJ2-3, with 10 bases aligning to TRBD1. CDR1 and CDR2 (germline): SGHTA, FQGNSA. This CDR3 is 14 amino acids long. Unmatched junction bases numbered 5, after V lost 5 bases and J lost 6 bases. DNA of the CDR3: TGTGCCAGCAGCAGGGACAGGGGTACCGATACGCAGTATTTT. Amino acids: CASSRDRGTDTQYF.

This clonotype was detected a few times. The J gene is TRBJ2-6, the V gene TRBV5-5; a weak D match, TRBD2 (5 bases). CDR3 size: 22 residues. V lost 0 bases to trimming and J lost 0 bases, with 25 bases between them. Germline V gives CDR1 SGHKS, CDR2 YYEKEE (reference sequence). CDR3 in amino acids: CASSLVGGSLDIVSSGANVLTF. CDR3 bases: TGTGCCAGCAGCTTGGTAGGTGGGAGCCTCGATATAGTCAGCTCTGGGGCCAACGTCCTGACTTTC.

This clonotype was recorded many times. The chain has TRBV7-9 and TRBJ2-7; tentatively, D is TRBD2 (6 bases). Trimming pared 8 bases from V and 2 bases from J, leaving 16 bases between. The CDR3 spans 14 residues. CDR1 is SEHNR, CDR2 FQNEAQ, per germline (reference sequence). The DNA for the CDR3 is TGTGCCAGCTCCGGGACTTACGGTCCCTACGAGCAGTACTTC. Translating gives CASSGTYGPYEQYF.

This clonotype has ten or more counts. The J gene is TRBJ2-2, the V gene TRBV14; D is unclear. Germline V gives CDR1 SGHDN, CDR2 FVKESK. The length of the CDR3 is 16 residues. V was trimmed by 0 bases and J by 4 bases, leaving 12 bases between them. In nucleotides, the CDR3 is TGTGCCAGCAGCCAAGATAGGCCGAGGATCACCGGGGAGCTGTTTTTT. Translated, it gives CASSQDRPRITGELFF.

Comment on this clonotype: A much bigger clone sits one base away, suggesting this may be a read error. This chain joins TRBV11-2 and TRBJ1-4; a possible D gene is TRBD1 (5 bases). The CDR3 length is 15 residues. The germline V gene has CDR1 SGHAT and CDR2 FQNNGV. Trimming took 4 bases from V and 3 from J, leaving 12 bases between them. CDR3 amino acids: CASSSIGASNEKLFF. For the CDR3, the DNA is TGTGCCAGCAGCTCAATAGGGGCTTCTAATGAAAAACTGTTTTTT. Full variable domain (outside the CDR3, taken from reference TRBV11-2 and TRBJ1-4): EAGVAQSPRYKIIEKRQSVAFWCNPISGHATLYWYQQILGQGPKLLIQFQNNGVVDDSQLPKDRFSAERLKGVDSTLKIQPAKLEDSAVYLCASSSIGASNEKLFFGSGTQLSVL.